The following is a TCR beta chain sequence with its context. Sequenced by immunoSEQ multiplex PCR; TCRdb stores in-frame clones only, minus some. The sample contains about 300,000 clones, about 72% of which appear only once. The record originates from a study of cytotoxic CD8 clonotypes in ibrutinib-treated CLL. Trimming cost V 5 bases and J 4 bases, with 12 bases left between them. CDR1 and CDR2 (germline): LNHNV, YYDKDF (reference sequence). The CDR3 is 13 residues long. The receptor was isolated from a human donor with chronic lymphocytic leukemia. This specimen was PBMCs, taken at disease progression, from a patient treated with ibrutinib. This sequence joins TRBV15 and TRBJ2-7; D is ambiguous. Here the CDR3 reads CATSGKYTYEQYF. CDR3 in DNA: TGTGCCACCAGCGGGAAGTACACGTACGAGCAGTACTTC.